The 31 T cell receptor beta chains listed next were all sequenced from one sample in a study of preoperative IRX-2 immunotherapy in early breast cancer (dated by TCRdb to the late 2010s). Library preparation used the immunoSEQ multiplex PCR assay. Held by TCRdb, this immuneACCESS table contains in-frame sequences only and omits some clones. Under half of the omission traces to an unresolved V gene where checked; the cause of the rest is unknown. This sample comprises more than 50,000 clones, approximately 93% of them detected only once. The biggest ten clones account for around 1.5% of the sample. The treatment or condition tag for this specimen amounts to: preoperative locoregional IRX-2 cytokine immunotherapy. This specimen was taken from a patient treated with IRX-2 immunotherapy. All receptors derive from a human donor with breast cancer.

The genes are TRBV7-2 and TRBJ1-3; TRBD1 matches 8 bases. The ends lost 5 bases at V and 3 bases at J; junction bases unmatched: 6. The CDR3 length is 15 residues. Per the germline V gene, CDR1 is SGHTA and CDR2 is FQGNSA. The DNA of the CDR3 is TGTGCCAGCAGCCTAGTGGGGACAGGTGGAAACACCATATATTTT. Protein: CASSLVGTGGNTIYF.

V usage is TRBV5-1 and J usage is TRBJ1-2; 8 bases map to TRBD1. After removal of 1 base from V and 8 bases from J, the junction contained 7 bases not matched to a gene. In germline, CDR1 is SGHRS, CDR2 YFSETQ. The CDR3 runs to 14 residues. This CDR3 is CASSLQDRVDGYTF. The CDR3 DNA is TGCGCCAGCAGCTTGCAGGACAGGGTGGACGGCTACACCTTC.

The chain joins TRBV5-4 to TRBJ2-2; no firm D call. The CDR3 covers 14 residues. V lost 2 bases and J lost 3, with 8 bases in between. Germline-derived CDR1 and CDR2 are SGHNT and YYREEE (reference sequence). The CDR3 sequence is CASSLQQHTGELFF. CDR3 coding DNA: TGTGCCAGCAGCTTACAACAGCACACCGGGGAGCTGTTTTTT.

The chain has TRBV18 and TRBJ1-6; no definite D call. Germline V gene data show CDR1 as KGHSH and CDR2 as LQKENI. V gave up 5 bases and J gave up 7 bases, with 6 bases separating them. This CDR3 spans 12 amino acids. The CDR3 spells CASSGWNSPLHF. In DNA form, the CDR3 reads TGTGCCAGCTCAGGGTGGAATTCACCCCTCCACTTT.

The chain uses TRBV5-6 and TRBJ2-7; D is unresolved. The CDR3 is made up of 13 amino acids. Trimming cost V 4 bases and J 2 bases, with 10 bases left between them. Germline V gene data show CDR1 as SGHDT and CDR2 as YYEEEE. The CDR3 nucleotides read TGTGCCAGCAGCCTGACGGTTACCTACGAGCAGTACTTC. Amino acid sequence: CASSLTVTYEQYF.

The rearrangement links TRBV10-3 to TRBJ2-3, with 7 bases identical to TRBD1. This CDR3 comprises 14 residues. V gave up 6 bases and J gave up 0 bases; unmatched junction bases: 3. Germline-derived CDR1 and CDR2 are ENHRY and SYGVKD. This CDR3 is CAISWDRSTDTQYF. In DNA, the CDR3 is TGTGCCATCAGCTGGGACAGAAGCACAGATACGCAGTATTTT.

There are a few counts of this clone. This sequence joins TRBV5-4 and TRBJ1-5; D might be TRBD1 (6 bases). CDR1 is SGHNT and CDR2 is YYREEE in the germline V gene (reference sequence). Trimming cost V 0 bases and J 7 bases, with 8 bases left between them. CDR3 size: 13 residues. Here the CDR3 reads CASSLDRVQPQHF. CDR3 bases: TGTGCCAGCAGCTTGGACAGGGTGCAGCCCCAGCATTTT.

V gene TRBV4-2 combines with J gene TRBJ1-3; tentative D call: TRBD1 (5 bases). V lost 1 base to trimming and J lost 4 bases, with 14 bases between them. The germline gives CDR1 LGHNA, CDR2 YNFKEQ. The CDR3 totals 16 residues. The CDR3 nucleotides are TGTGCCAGCAGCCAAGCCACGGGACCAGCAGGAAACACCATATATTTT. Residues: CASSQATGPAGNTIYF.

The genes are TRBV10-3 and TRBJ1-4; 9 bases line up with TRBD1. The junction had 6 bases not matched to a gene; V was cut back by 8 bases and J by 8 bases. The CDR3 totals 13 residues. Germline CDR1 ENHRY, CDR2 SYGVKD. Here the CDR3 reads CAIGDREGEKLFF. CDR3 bases: TGTGCCATCGGGGACAGGGAGGGGGAAAAACTGTTTTTT.

The chain combines TRBV28 with TRBJ2-3, with 9 bases fitting TRBD1. Unmatched junction bases numbered 10, after V lost 5 bases and J lost 7 bases. CDR1 is MDHEN, CDR2 SYDVKM, per germline. The CDR3 covers 15 residues. The CDR3 DNA is TGTGCCAGCAGTGAACACAGGGGGCCCTCCAATACGCAGTATTTT. Protein: CASSEHRGPSNTQYF.

This clone was picked up one time. The chain carries TRBV4-3 and TRBJ2-3; D gene uncertain. This CDR3 has 14 amino acids. V was clipped by 0 bases and J by 0 bases, with 4 bases between them. Germline assignment: CDR1 LGHNA and CDR2 YSLEER. Written as DNA, the CDR3 is TGCGCCAGCAGCCAAGATCGCAGCACAGATACGCAGTATTTT. Protein sequence: CASSQDRSTDTQYF.

V and J are TRBV7-9 and TRBJ1-4; possible D gene TRBD1, 5 bases. V lost 5 bases and J lost 7, with 17 bases in between. The CDR3 is 15 amino acids. The germline V gene has CDR1 SEHNR and CDR2 FQNEAQ (reference sequence). CDR3 sequence: CASSRTDTWGEKLFF. The CDR3 coding sequence is TGTGCCAGCAGCAGGACGGACACTTGGGGTGAAAAACTGTTTTTT. The full variable domain, completed using reference TRBV7-9 and TRBJ1-4, is DTGVSQNPRHKITKRGQNVTFRCDPISEHNRLYWYRQTLGQGPEFLTYFQNEAQLEKSRLLSDRFSAERPKGSFSTLEIQRTEQGDSAMYLCASSRTDTWGEKLFFGSGTQLSVL.

This chain connects TRBV5-6 to TRBJ1-2; D ambiguous. This CDR3 region has 13 residues. With 3 bases removed from V and 4 bases from J, the gap between germline ends came to 10 bases. CDR1 is SGHDT, CDR2 YYEEEE, per germline. CDR3 sequence: CASSSAHLYGYTF. CDR3 sequence (DNA): TGTGCCAGCAGCTCGGCACATCTCTATGGCTACACCTTC.

The chain has TRBV29-1 and TRBJ2-1; 13 bases match TRBD2. CDR1 SQVTM and CDR2 ANQGSEA come from the germline V gene. The CDR3 has 15 amino acids. With 6 bases clipped from V and 4 bases from J, the junction kept 6 bases outside the gene matches. CDR3 residues: CSVRLAGGSYNEQFF. CDR3 sequence (DNA): TGCAGCGTCAGACTAGCGGGGGGTAGTTACAATGAGCAGTTCTTC.

The chain recombines TRBV19 with TRBJ2-2, with D uncertain. V was trimmed by 2 bases and J by 9 bases, leaving 10 bases between them. The CDR3 is 13 residues long. CDR1 and CDR2 from the germline V gene are LNHDA and SQIVND (reference sequence). The DNA for the CDR3 is TGTGCCAGTAGTATACTCGGGTATAGGGAGCTGTTTTTT. This encodes CASSILGYRELFF. The full variable domain, completed using reference TRBV19 and TRBJ2-2, is DGGITQSPKYLFRKEGQNVTLSCEQNLNHDAMYWYRQDPGQGLRLIYYSQIVNDFQKGDIAEGYSVSREKKESFPLTVTSAQKNPTAFYLCASSILGYRELFFGEGSRLTVL.

This chain joins TRBV21-1 and TRBJ2-2; the D call TRBD2 from the table was never checked on the DNA. TRBV21-1 is a listed pseudogene. The CDR3 contains 18 residues. Here the CDR3 DNA reads TGTGCCAGCAGCAAAGAAGGTAGCTATCCGCCCAACACCGGGGAGCTGTTTTTT. It codes for CASSKEGSYPPNTGELFF.

This sequence joins TRBV29-1 and TRBJ2-5, with D possibly being TRBD2 (6 bases). CDR1 and CDR2 from the germline V gene are SQVTM and ANQGSEA. The V and J ends lost 7 bases and 2 bases respectively, with 17 bases between them. This CDR3 is built from 14 residues. DNA of the CDR3: TGCAGCGCCGGAGGGGACTCCTATCAAGAGACCCAGTACTTC. Its translation is CSAGGDSYQETQYF.

This chain links TRBV15 with TRBJ2-7; the D is unclear. Germline V gene sequence: CDR1 LNHNV, CDR2 YYDKDF (reference sequence). The CDR3 has 15 amino acids. Trimming stripped 3 bases from V and 2 bases from J, with 14 bases between. CDR3 amino acids: CATSSQGNKPYEQYF. CDR3 in DNA: TGTGCCACCAGCAGTCAAGGCAACAAACCCTACGAGCAGTACTTC. Full variable domain (remainder filled in from reference TRBV15 and TRBJ2-7): DAMVIQNPRYQVTQFGKPVTLSCSQTLNHNVMYWYQQKSSQAPKLLFHYYDKDFNNEADTPDNFQSRRPNTSFCFLDIRSPGLGDTAMYLCATSSQGNKPYEQYFGPGTRLTVT.

The chain joins TRBV7-2 to TRBJ2-2; D uncertain. The CDR3 is made up of 13 amino acids. Per germline, CDR1 SGHTA and CDR2 FQGNSA. The V end lost 5 bases, the J end lost 7 bases, and 11 bases lay between the germline ends. For the CDR3, the DNA is TGTGCCAGCAGCCCCTCTAAGGGCGGGGAGCTGTTTTTT. It translates to CASSPSKGGELFF. The full variable domain, with the rest looked up from reference TRBV7-2 and TRBJ2-2, is GAGVSQSPSNKVTEKGKDVELRCDPISGHTALYWYRQSLGQGLEFLIYFQGNSAPDKSGLPSDRFSAERTGGSVSTLTIQRTQQEDSAVYLCASSPSKGGELFFGEGSRLTVL.

This clone showed up just once. This chain connects TRBV29-1 to TRBJ2-3; no clear D gene. The ends were cut back, 5 bases at V and 4 bases at J, with 13 bases in the middle. In germline, CDR1 is SQVTM, CDR2 ANQGSEA. This CDR3 comprises 13 residues. CDR3 in amino acids: CSVFGSFSDTQYF. CDR3 nucleotides: TGCAGCGTTTTCGGCAGCTTCTCAGATACGCAGTATTTT.

The rearrangement links TRBV4-2 to TRBJ1-1; D is unclear. With 4 bases removed from V and 9 bases from J, the gap between germline ends came to 12 bases. The CDR3 length is 12 residues. Germline-derived CDR1 and CDR2 are LGHNA and YNFKEQ. CDR3 sequence (DNA): TGTGCCAGCAGCCTGGAACAACGCCAAGCTTTCTTT. Translated: CASSLEQRQAFF.

The chain recombines TRBV11-2 with TRBJ2-7, with TRBD1 matching over 7 bases. The CDR3 is made up of 11 amino acids. V lost 6 bases and J lost 10; bases outside the gene matches: 6. Germline assignment: CDR1 SGHAT and CDR2 FQNNGV. The CDR3 region has the DNA TGTGCCAGCAGTTCAGACAGGGCCCAGTACTTC. This codes for CASSSDRAQYF.

The rearrangement joins TRBV19 to TRBJ2-3, with 7 bases aligning to TRBD2. The V segment lost 5 bases and the J segment 1 base; nucleotides outside the gene matches: 3. The CDR3 sequence is 14 residues long. Germline V gene lookup returns CDR1 LNHDA and CDR2 SQIVND (reference sequence). The CDR3 region has the DNA TGTGCCAGTAGTTTCAGCGGGGGCACAGATACGCAGTATTTT. As protein: CASSFSGGTDTQYF.

The chain is built from TRBV7-8 and TRBJ2-7; 8 bases line up with TRBD2. J gave up 4 bases and V 3 bases, and 5 bases lay outside the gene matches. This CDR3 comprises 14 residues. The germline V gene has CDR1 SGHVS and CDR2 FQNEAQ. The CDR3 DNA reads TGTGCCAGCAGCTTGGCGACTAGCGAATACGAGCAGTACTTC. Its translation: CASSLATSEYEQYF.

This rearrangement joins TRBV7-2 to TRBJ1-1; D not certain. Trimming removed 5 bases from V and 4 bases from J, with 14 bases in between. CDR1 is SGHTA, CDR2 FQGNSA, per germline. This CDR3 has 14 amino acids. The CDR3 nucleotides read TGTGCCAGCAGCGGTAAGGTAGACCTCACTGAAGCTTTCTTT. Protein sequence: CASSGKVDLTEAFF.

CDR3 in amino acids: CASSQGQLGAEQFF. In nucleotides, the CDR3 is TGCGCCAGCAGCCAAGGACAACTAGGGGCTGAGCAGTTCTTC. This chain links TRBV4-3 with TRBJ2-1; D is possibly TRBD1 or TRBD2 (5 bases each). This CDR3 contains 14 residues. The V end lost 1 base, the J end lost 9 bases, and 13 bases lay between the germline ends. Germline V lookup: CDR1 LGHNA, CDR2 YSLEER.

V is TRBV4-3 and J is TRBJ2-6; tentatively, D is TRBD2 (6 bases). In germline, CDR1 is LGHNA, CDR2 YSLEER. Trimming removed 0 bases at V and 0 bases at J, with 21 bases between. The CDR3 is made up of 21 amino acids. This chain's CDR3 is CASSQDVGRGNLGSGANVLTF. The CDR3, as DNA: TGCGCCAGCAGCCAAGATGTCGGGAGAGGTAACCTCGGCTCTGGGGCCAACGTCCTGACTTTC.

Here the CDR3 DNA reads TGTGCCAGCAGCCGCCAGTCCGGGCCTGGCGACGAGCAGTACTTC. Its protein is CASSRQSGPGDEQYF. The chain uses TRBV7-3 and TRBJ2-7; D gene ambiguous. This CDR3 contains 15 residues. The germline V gene encodes CDR1 SGHTA and CDR2 FQGTGA. V was shortened by 5 bases and J by 5 bases, with 19 bases between the two germline ends.

The count of this clone is one. The chain combines TRBV7-2 with TRBJ1-2; D uncertain. This CDR3 spans 15 amino acids. V lost 2 bases to trimming and J lost 0 bases, with 10 bases between them. Germline CDR1 reads SGHTA; CDR2 reads FQGNSA. CDR3 in DNA: TGTGCCAGCAGCTTACGTCCGGGCTCTAACTATGGCTACACCTTC. It yields the protein CASSLRPGSNYGYTF.

This rearrangement joins TRBV7-3 to TRBJ2-3; 10 nucleotides align to TRBD2. With V trimmed by 2 bases and J by 5 bases, 4 bases remained unmatched. The CDR3 covers 15 residues. Germline V lookup: CDR1 SGHTA, CDR2 FQGTGA. The CDR3 DNA sequence: TGTGCCAGCAGCTTACTAGCGGGAGTAGGAGATACGCAGTATTTT. Its translation: CASSLLAGVGDTQYF.

This clone was recorded only once. The chain joins TRBV4-1 to TRBJ1-3; D remains unclear. The CDR3 contains 15 residues. V lost 0 bases and J 3 bases, leaving 9 bases between the germline ends. Germline CDR1 MGHRA, CDR2 YSYEKL. CDR3 in DNA: TGCGCCAGCAGCCAAGATGCGACAAGTGGAAACACCATATATTTT. The encoded protein is CASSQDATSGNTIYF.